Each of the 21 T cell receptor beta chains below was sequenced from the same sample in a study of blood T cell repertoires in COVID-19 (dated by TCRdb to the early 2020s). The receptor library was made with the immunoSEQ multiplex PCR assay. TCRdb took this table from immuneACCESS and kept in-frame rearrangements with V and J called. Such tables lack part of the clones; where checked against another copy, unresolved V genes explain under half of the gap, and the rest is unexplained. The sample data list 130,000 to 150,000 clones, and more than 75% of these were observed just once. The ten largest clones represent approximately 5% of the sample. The material sequenced was peripheral blood. These receptors originate from a human donor in a cohort sampled during active COVID-19.

The chain is built from TRBV11-2 and TRBJ2-1, with 12 positions matching TRBD2. Losses at the gene ends were 2 bases for V and 8 bases for J; bases not matched to a gene: 10. The length of the CDR3 is 17 residues. CDR1 is SGHAT, CDR2 FQNNGV, per germline. CDR3 loop: CASSLRIQTSGSDEQFF. The CDR3 DNA follows: TGTGCCAGCAGCTTAAGGATACAGACTAGCGGGAGCGATGAGCAGTTCTTC.

The chain combines TRBV6-2 or TRBV6-3 with TRBJ2-5, with 14 positions matching TRBD2. Germline values: CDR1 MNHEY, CDR2 SVGEGT. This CDR3 has 16 residues. J lost 4 bases, V lost 6 bases, and 7 bases had no gene match. In DNA, the CDR3 is TGTGCCAGCAGCCCCGGGACTAGCGGGAGTGTAGAGACCCAGTACTTC. Residues: CASSPGTSGSVETQYF.

The gene calls are TRBV5-8 and TRBJ2-4; no reliable D call. This CDR3 comprises 16 residues. Trimming stripped 0 bases from V and 0 bases from J, with 10 bases between. CDR1 and CDR2 from the germline V gene are SGHTS and YDEGEE. CDR3 coding DNA: TGTGCCAGCAGCTTGGGGTCGGAGCTAGCCAAAAACATTCAGTACTTC. Residues: CASSLGSELAKNIQYF. Drawing the rest from reference TRBV5-8 and TRBJ2-4, the complete variable domain is EAGVTQSPTHLIKTRGQQATLRCSPISGHTSVYWYQQALGLGLQFLLWYDEGEERNRGNFPPRFSGRQFPNYSSELNVNALELEDSALYLCASSLGSELAKNIQYFGAGTRLSVL.

The genes are TRBV25-1 and TRBJ2-2; 13 bases align to TRBD2. CDR3 length: 18 amino acids. CDR1 MGHDK and CDR2 SYGVNS come from the germline V gene. J was trimmed by 0 bases and V by 1 base; bases with no gene match: 2. For the CDR3, the DNA is TGTGCCAGCAGTGAATTAGGACTAGCGGGAGCGAACACCGGGGAGCTGTTTTTT. As protein: CASSELGLAGANTGELFF.

The genes are TRBV30 and TRBJ2-3; D is unclear. Per germline, CDR1 GTSNPN and CDR2 SVGIG (reference sequence). V lost 3 bases and J lost 6, with 10 bases in between. This CDR3 spans 12 amino acids. CDR3 protein: CAWSPSWDTQYF. The CDR3 nucleotides read TGTGCCTGGAGCCCTAGTTGGGATACGCAGTATTTT.

CDR3 sequence: CASSLGQTYGYTF. The CDR3 DNA reads TGTGCCAGCAGCTTGGGGCAGACTTATGGCTACACCTTC. J is TRBJ1-2 and V is TRBV5-4; no reliable D call. The CDR3 extends over 13 amino acids. The ends were cut back, 0 bases at V and 5 bases at J, with 8 bases in the middle. Germline CDR1 SGHNT, CDR2 YYREEE (reference sequence). Full variable domain (missing parts from reference TRBV5-4 and TRBJ1-2): ETGVTQSPTHLIKTRGQQVTLRCSSQSGHNTVSWYQQALGQGPQFIFQYYREEENGRGNFPPRFSGLQFPNYSSELNVNALELDDSALYLCASSLGQTYGYTFGSGTRLTVV.

The rearrangement joins TRBV7-9 to TRBJ2-3, with D unclear. The CDR3 has 15 amino acids. Germline CDR1 and CDR2: SEHNR and FQNEAQ (reference sequence). V lost 1 base and J lost 6, with 14 bases in between. In DNA form, the CDR3 reads TGTGCCAGCAGCTTAGGTCAGAGGTCCCCGGATACGCAGTATTTT. Its translation: CASSLGQRSPDTQYF.

V is TRBV30 and J is TRBJ1-5; 9 nucleotides align to TRBD1. In germline, CDR1 is GTSNPN, CDR2 SVGIG (reference sequence). After removal of 1 base from V and 0 bases from J, the junction contained 7 bases not matched to a gene. The CDR3 is made up of 17 amino acids. The CDR3 loop is CAWSDGTGSLSNQPQHF. For the CDR3, the DNA is TGTGCCTGGAGTGACGGGACAGGGAGTCTTAGCAATCAGCCCCAGCATTTT.

The V gene is TRBV11-2, the J gene TRBJ2-6; D gene ambiguous. The V and J ends lost 5 bases and 0 bases respectively, with 8 bases between them. The germline V gene encodes CDR1 SGHAT and CDR2 FQNNGV. The CDR3 is 15 amino acids. The CDR3 protein is CASSLSGSGANVLTF. As DNA, the CDR3 is TGTGCCAGCAGCCTTTCGGGCTCTGGGGCCAACGTCCTGACTTTC.

This clone was recorded a few times. The chain has TRBV21-1 and TRBJ2-7; TRBD2 is the table's D call and was not checked against the DNA. TRBV21-1 is flagged as a pseudogene. The CDR3 consists of 16 residues. The DNA of the CDR3 is TGTGCCAGCAGCAAAGGCTGGCGGGAGAGGACCTACGAGCAGTACGTC. It specifies CASSKGWRERTYEQYV.

This chain joins TRBV7-8 and TRBJ1-6, with 7 bases fitting TRBD1. This CDR3 is built from 15 residues. The germline V gene encodes CDR1 SGHVS and CDR2 FQNEAQ. J lost 5 bases, V lost 5 bases, and 6 bases had no gene match. The CDR3 spells CASSIQGTNNSPLHF. Written as DNA, the CDR3 is TGTGCCAGCAGCATACAGGGGACGAATAATTCACCCCTCCACTTT.

The chain combines TRBV6-5 with TRBJ2-7, with 7 bases aligning to TRBD1. The CDR3 spans 14 residues. The trim removed 5 bases at V and 2 bases at J, leaving 6 bases unmatched. The germline CDR1 and CDR2 sequences are MNHEY and SVGAGI. This CDR3 is CASSRSRGPYEQYF. CDR3 DNA sequence: TGTGCCAGCAGTCGTTCGAGGGGGCCCTACGAGCAGTACTTC.

This sequence joins TRBV5-1 and TRBJ2-7; 7 bases are shared with TRBD1. The CDR3 covers 14 residues. Germline V lookup: CDR1 SGHRS, CDR2 YFSETQ. The V and J ends lost 0 bases and 3 bases, in that order; junction bases with no gene match: 3. Here the CDR3 DNA reads TGCGCCAGCAGCTTGGAGGGGGCGTACTACGAGCAGTACTTC. Protein: CASSLEGAYYEQYF.

The J gene is TRBJ1-5, the V gene TRBV6-6; TRBD1 agrees at 8 bases. There are 13 residues in the CDR3. V was clipped by 8 bases and J by 2 bases; unmatched bases: 2. Germline CDR1 MNHNY, CDR2 SVGAGI (reference sequence). CDR3 in amino acids: CASDRGGNQPQHF. Here the CDR3 DNA reads TGTGCCAGCGACAGGGGCGGCAATCAGCCCCAGCATTTT.

V gene TRBV2 combines with J gene TRBJ2-7, with D perhaps matching TRBD1 (5 bases). This CDR3 spans 13 amino acids. V lost 6 bases to trimming and J lost 6 bases, with 15 bases between them. Germline CDR1 SNHLY, CDR2 FYNNEI. This chain's CDR3 is CASRKLQEREQYF. Written as DNA, the CDR3 is TGTGCCAGCAGGAAACTACAGGAGCGCGAGCAGTACTTC.

This chain joins TRBV12-3 or TRBV12-4 and TRBJ2-2; D not resolved. The CDR3 is made up of 13 amino acids. V was shortened by 5 bases and J by 5 bases, with 9 bases between the two germline ends. The CDR3 spells CASSLLPTGELFF. The CDR3 coding sequence is TGTGCCAGCAGTCTTCTCCCGACCGGGGAGCTGTTTTTT.

The chain's CDR3 is CASSLNVQNEQFF. CDR3 DNA: TGTGCCAGCAGCTTAAATGTGCAGAACGAGCAGTTCTTC. The chain couples TRBV7-3 to TRBJ2-1, with D unresolved. Germline V gene lookup returns CDR1 SGHTA and CDR2 FQGTGA. V lost 1 base and J lost 10, with 11 bases in between. This CDR3 has 13 amino acids. Based on the CDR3 plus reference TRBV7-3 and TRBJ2-1, the full variable domain is GAGVSQTPSNKVTEKGKYVELRCDPISGHTALYWYRQSLGQGPEFLIYFQGTGAADDSGLPNDRFFAVRPEGSVSTLKIQRTERGDSAVYLCASSLNVQNEQFFGPGTRLTVL.

The chain uses TRBV18 and TRBJ2-5; 14 nucleotides line up with TRBD2. V trimming: 3 bases; J trimming: 3 bases; junction bases outside the gene matches: 6. CDR3 length: 17 amino acids. Germline V gene lookup returns CDR1 KGHSH and CDR2 LQKENI. The CDR3 region has the DNA TGTGCCAGCTCACCTGGGACTAGCGGGGGTGCTAAAGAGACCCAGTACTTC. This sequence encodes CASSPGTSGGAKETQYF.

This chain joins TRBV7-2 and TRBJ1-2; 7 bases map to TRBD1. The trim removed 3 bases at V and 2 bases at J, leaving 3 bases unmatched. The CDR3 is 14 amino acids. Germline V gene lookup returns CDR1 SGHTA and CDR2 FQGNSA. This CDR3 is CASSFSQGNYGYTF. In DNA, the CDR3 is TGTGCCAGCAGCTTCTCACAGGGGAACTATGGCTACACCTTC.

The V and J genes are TRBV28 and TRBJ1-2, with 9 nucleotides matching TRBD1. The germline V gene has CDR1 MDHEN and CDR2 SYDVKM. V lost 6 bases and J lost 4; bases outside the gene matches: 6. This CDR3 is 14 amino acids long. The CDR3 is CASRQPGQGYGYTF. In DNA form, the CDR3 reads TGTGCCAGCAGACAACCGGGACAGGGCTATGGCTACACCTTC.

A single count supports this clone. V gene TRBV6-1 combines with J gene TRBJ2-7; no reliable D call. The germline V gene has CDR1 MNHNS and CDR2 SASEGT. The CDR3 has 15 residues. V dropped 2 bases and J dropped 0 bases, with 11 bases sitting between them. CDR3 coding DNA: TGTGCCAGCAGTGAAACGTTACAAGTCTCCTACGAGCAGTACTTC. Translation: CASSETLQVSYEQYF.